This T cell receptor (beta chain) emerged from a study of naive and memory T cell subsets. Study-level results: Gini index rose across naive, CM, EM and EMRA in CD4 and CD8. A few larger clonotypes appeared in naive repertoires, especially CD8, possibly memory cells re-expressing CD45RA. In naive cells, over 85% of TCR sequences were seen only once.

Both TRBC1 and TRBC2 were covered by a beta constant-region primer of two equimolar oligonucleotides. Ligated cDNA was amplified by four rounds of PCR with nested alpha and beta constant-region primers and SP2. TCRdb ran MiXCR on the UMI-ligation and nested PCR reads and lists one entry per CDR3 protein. The sample has roughly 99,000 distinct CDR3 sequences; around 10% are singletons. Looked up from germline, CDR1 is MNHEY and CDR2 is SVGEGT. CDR3 length: 15 amino acids. Trimming removed 5 bases from V and 3 bases from J, with 16 bases in between. CMV status came from CD4+ T cell IFNgamma after overnight CMV lysate stimulation of fresh PBMCs. In regard to this clonotype: The target antigen is unknown.

The sequenced material came from naive CD4+ T cells from blood. This receptor was taken from a human donor in good health. The rearrangement links TRBV6-2 or TRBV6-3 to TRBJ1-1; D may be TRBD1 (5 bases). The CDR3 spells CASSPHARGDTEAFF. Here the CDR3 DNA reads TGTGCCAGCAGTCCCCATGCACGGGGCGACACTGAAGCTTTCTTT.